Each of the 30 T cell receptor beta chains below was sequenced from the same sample in a study of blood T cell repertoires in COVID-19 (dated by TCRdb to 2020 to 2021). The receptor library was made with the immunoSEQ multiplex PCR assay. TCRdb stores this immuneACCESS table with in-frame sequences only. Part of the clones is absent; in the studies checked, under half of the shortfall reflects unresolved V genes, and no reason is known for the rest. Present in this sample are approximately 33,000 clones, approximately 88% of which were seen just once. Roughly 7.9% of the sample comes from the top ten. Specimen: peripheral blood. The receptors derive from a man between 60 and 75 years old with COVID-19, enrolled during active disease.

V and J are TRBV7-8 and TRBJ1-6, with D perhaps matching TRBD1 (6 bases). Germline V gene data show CDR1 as SGHVS and CDR2 as FQNEAQ. This CDR3 contains 15 residues. Deletions cut 0 bases from V and 9 bases from J, with 12 bases between. The CDR3 region has the DNA TGTGCCAGCAGCTTAGCAGCAGGGGAGTTTTCACCCCTCCACTTT. This encodes CASSLAAGEFSPLHF. The whole variable domain, filled in from reference TRBV7-8 and TRBJ1-6, reads GAGVSQSPRYKVAKRGQDVALRCDPISGHVSLFWYQQALGQGPEFLTYFQNEAQLDKSGLPSDRFFAERPEGSVSTLKIQRTQQEDSAVYLCASSLAAGEFSPLHFGNGTRLTVT.

The chain has TRBV27 and TRBJ2-2; 9 bases are shared with TRBD1. The CDR3 consists of 15 residues. V was clipped by 4 bases and J by 7 bases; unmatched bases: 7. Germline CDR1 and CDR2: MNHEY and SMNVEV (reference sequence). The CDR3 region is CASSSSGTGYGELFF. The CDR3 coding sequence is TGTGCCAGCAGTTCCTCCGGGACAGGGTACGGGGAGCTGTTTTTT.

The rearrangement uses TRBV18 and TRBJ2-7; D may be TRBD2 (5 bases). The V gene's germline CDR1 is KGHSH and CDR2 LQKENI. Trimming cost V 3 bases and J 2 bases, with 11 bases left between them. This CDR3 is built from 14 residues. CDR3 in amino acids: CASSPGLMTYEQYF. DNA for the CDR3: TGTGCCAGCTCACCCGGACTGATGACCTACGAGCAGTACTTC.

The gene calls are TRBV5-6 and TRBJ1-5; 8 bases align to TRBD1. The junction had 4 bases not matched to a gene; V was cut back by 4 bases and J by 4 bases. Germline V CDR1 and CDR2: SGHDT, YYEEEE. This CDR3 has 14 amino acids. The CDR3 protein is CASSLGQANQPQHF. The CDR3, as DNA: TGTGCCAGCAGCCTGGGACAGGCTAATCAGCCCCAGCATTTT.

The CDR3 DNA follows: TGTGCCAGCAGATACAGGGAAGGTTACGAGCAGTACTTC. Translation gives CASRYREGYEQYF. The chain links TRBV27 to TRBJ2-7, with D possibly matching TRBD1 (6 bases). The CDR3 loop spans 13 amino acids. Germline loops: CDR1 MNHEY, CDR2 SMNVEV (reference sequence). Between the trimmed V and J ends, which lost 6 bases and 4 bases, there was a span of 13 bases.

The chain combines TRBV24-1 with TRBJ1-5, with a tentative D call TRBD1 (6 bases). The germline V gene has CDR1 KGHDR and CDR2 SFDVKD. V was clipped by 4 bases and J by 5 bases, with 8 bases between them. The CDR3 length is 13 residues. The CDR3: CATSEAGDQPQHF. The CDR3 DNA is TGTGCCACCAGTGAGGCAGGGGATCAGCCCCAGCATTTT.

J is TRBJ2-3 and V is TRBV28; D may be TRBD1 (7 bases). V lost 11 bases and J 0 bases, leaving 18 bases between the germline ends. This CDR3 has 15 residues. The germline gives CDR1 MDHEN, CDR2 SYDVKM. The CDR3: CAGKPGDRSTDTQYF. CDR3 sequence (DNA): TGTGCCGGCAAACCGGGGGACAGAAGCACAGATACGCAGTATTTT.

This clone has just one count. The DNA of the CDR3 is TGTGCCACCAGTGATGGGGGGTACGAGCAGTACTTC. Its protein product is CATSDGGYEQYF. The chain uses TRBV24-1 and TRBJ2-7; tentative D call: TRBD2 (6 bases). Germline-derived CDR1 and CDR2 are KGHDR and SFDVKD. Trimming stripped 3 bases from V and 4 bases from J, with 6 bases between. The CDR3 sequence is 12 residues long.

The chain joins TRBV10-3 to TRBJ2-2; a possible D gene is TRBD2 (5 bases). Germline V gene data show CDR1 as ENHRY and CDR2 as SYGVKD. The CDR3 runs to 15 residues. V dropped 7 bases and J dropped 4 bases, with 16 bases sitting between them. The CDR3 DNA reads as TGTGCCATCAACGTCGGCTTGGCGGGCACCGGGGAGCTGTTTTTT. Its translation is CAINVGLAGTGELFF.

The table lists this clone with a count of one. The genes are TRBV7-9 and TRBJ2-2; D may be TRBD2 (5 bases). Per germline, CDR1 SEHNR and CDR2 FQNEAQ (reference sequence). Trimming took 5 bases from V and 1 from J, leaving 17 bases between them. CDR3 length: 17 amino acids. DNA for the CDR3: TGTGCCAGCAGCCCCCTGGTGGTAGCGCTGAACACCGGGGAGCTGTTTTTT. Its translation: CASSPLVVALNTGELFF.

The genes are TRBV7-2 and TRBJ1-1; D is unclear. V was cut by 0 bases and J by 10 bases, with 21 bases left in between. Germline V lookup: CDR1 SGHTA, CDR2 FQGNSA. The CDR3 runs 16 residues. CDR3 sequence (DNA): TGTGCCAGCAGCTTAGCAGTGTGGCAGAGGAACGGAGGAGCTTTCTTT. Amino acids: CASSLAVWQRNGGAFF.

The chain is built from TRBV4-1 and TRBJ2-7, with a possible D match to TRBD1 (5 bases). V was clipped by 1 base and J by 2 bases, with 9 bases between them. CDR1 MGHRA and CDR2 YSYEKL come from the germline V gene. This CDR3 comprises 14 residues. The CDR3 DNA follows: TGCGCCAGCAGCCAAGTTGCAGGGCCCTACGAGCAGTACTTC. It is translated as CASSQVAGPYEQYF.

The chain couples TRBV19 to TRBJ1-2; TRBD1 is a possible D gene (5 bases). This CDR3 region has 14 residues. V was clipped by 6 bases and J by 6 bases, with 17 bases between them. The germline gives CDR1 LNHDA, CDR2 SQIVND (reference sequence). CDR3 sequence reads: CASRSRGNSHGYTF. CDR3 bases: TGTGCCAGTAGGTCCCGGGGGAACTCCCATGGCTACACCTTC.

This rearrangement joins TRBV23-1 to TRBJ2-3, with 13 bases aligning to TRBD2. TRBV23-1 is labeled an ORF, and its function is uncertain. The V and J ends lost 0 bases and 1 base, in that order; junction bases with no gene match: 13. The CDR3 spans 21 residues. The CDR3: CASSQSSQGTSGEDGTDTQYF. The CDR3 region has the DNA TGCGCCAGCAGTCAATCTTCACAGGGGACTAGCGGGGAAGACGGCACAGATACGCAGTATTTT.

V is TRBV24-1 and J is TRBJ1-2; 7 nucleotides line up with TRBD1. The germline gives CDR1 KGHDR, CDR2 SFDVKD. With 1 base clipped from V and 8 bases from J, the junction kept 3 bases outside the gene matches. The CDR3 length is 13 residues. The CDR3 DNA sequence: TGTGCCACCAGTGATTTTACAGGGGAAGGCTACACCTTC. It is translated as CATSDFTGEGYTF.

The chain employs TRBV7-9 and TRBJ2-7; 8 nucleotides agree with TRBD1. J lost 2 bases, V lost 4 bases, and 4 bases had no gene match. The CDR3 is made up of 14 amino acids. The germline V gene has CDR1 SEHNR and CDR2 FQNEAQ (reference sequence). CDR3 residues: CASSSGGLAYEQYF. In DNA, the CDR3 is TGTGCCAGCAGCTCAGGGGGCTTGGCCTACGAGCAGTACTTC.

This chain uses TRBV18 with TRBJ2-7, with D possibly being TRBD1 (5 bases). Trimming removed 2 bases at V and 3 bases at J, with 20 bases between. CDR1 KGHSH and CDR2 LQKENI come from the germline V gene. The CDR3 is 17 amino acids. Written as DNA, the CDR3 is TGTGCCAGCTCACCAGGCCCCAGGGCTGGTTTTAGCTACGAGCAGTACTTC. Translating gives CASSPGPRAGFSYEQYF.

V is TRBV25-1 and J is TRBJ1-4; TRBD1 might be the D (5 bases). The CDR3 is 11 amino acids. Trimming removed 7 bases at V and 8 bases at J, with 8 bases between. Germline V gene sequence: CDR1 MGHDK, CDR2 SYGVNS. The CDR3 DNA sequence: TGTGCCAGCACGCAGGGCGAAAAACTGTTTTTT. Translating it yields CASTQGEKLFF.

This chain uses TRBV19 with TRBJ1-5; 7 bases are shared with TRBD1. CDR3 length equals 15 residues. J lost 4 bases, V lost 4 bases, and 7 bases had no gene match. The germline CDR1 and CDR2 sequences are LNHDA and SQIVND (reference sequence). CDR3 in DNA: TGTGCCAGTAGTACTAGACAGGGCCCGAATCAGCCCCAGCATTTT. Protein sequence: CASSTRQGPNQPQHF.

The V gene is TRBV5-4, the J gene TRBJ2-1; 9 bases map to TRBD2. This CDR3 spans 16 amino acids. Germline values: CDR1 SGHNT, CDR2 YYREEE (reference sequence). J gave up 0 bases and V 4 bases, and 5 bases lay outside the gene matches. The CDR3 region is CASSRTSESSYNEQFF. The CDR3 coding sequence is TGTGCCAGCAGCAGGACTAGCGAGAGCTCCTACAATGAGCAGTTCTTC.

The V and J genes are TRBV29-1 and TRBJ2-1; TRBD1 might be the D (5 bases). The CDR3 runs to 13 residues. Trimming stripped 2 bases from V and 14 bases from J, with 19 bases between. Germline V lookup: CDR1 SQVTM, CDR2 ANQGSEA. In DNA, the CDR3 is TGCAGCGTTGAATGGGGTCCTGGACAAGGGGAGTTCTTC. This codes for CSVEWGPGQGEFF.

J is TRBJ2-5 and V is TRBV6-5; D uncertain. Germline V gene data show CDR1 as MNHEY and CDR2 as SVGAGI. V lost 6 bases, J lost 1 base, and 12 bases lay in between. The CDR3 consists of 14 residues. DNA of the CDR3: TGTGCCAGCAGCCTAAGATGGGCCCAAGAGACCCAGTACTTC. Its translation is CASSLRWAQETQYF.

This chain joins TRBV4-2 and TRBJ1-1; D gene unclear. Germline CDR1 LGHNA, CDR2 YNFKEQ. Trimming took off 1 base at V and 0 bases at J, with 6 bases between the two ends. This CDR3 has 14 amino acids. The CDR3 DNA sequence: TGTGCCAGCAGCCAAGTTCACATGAACACTGAAGCTTTCTTT. This translates into CASSQVHMNTEAFF.

J is TRBJ1-2 and V is TRBV5-4; D uncertain. With 0 bases removed from V and 3 bases from J, the gap between germline ends came to 6 bases. CDR3 length equals 13 residues. Germline V gene data show CDR1 as SGHNT and CDR2 as YYREEE (reference sequence). CDR3 nucleotides: TGTGCCAGCAGCTTGGGGGGAGACTATGGCTACACCTTC. This gives the protein CASSLGGDYGYTF.

V is TRBV4-3 and J is TRBJ1-1, with D possibly being TRBD1 (6 bases). The CDR3 spans 17 residues. V lost 0 bases to trimming and J lost 0 bases, with 14 bases between them. The V gene's germline CDR1 is LGHNA and CDR2 YSLEER. The CDR3 region is CASSQDGRGTMNTEAFF. As DNA, the CDR3 is TGCGCCAGCAGCCAAGATGGCAGGGGAACTATGAACACTGAAGCTTTCTTT.

J is TRBJ2-5 and V is TRBV19, with 8 bases identical to TRBD1. CDR3 size: 14 residues. CDR1 and CDR2 from the germline V gene are LNHDA and SQIVND (reference sequence). Trimming cost V 9 bases and J 5 bases; bases outside gene matches: 11. Here the CDR3 reads CASKKTGVYETQYF. The DNA for the CDR3 is TGTGCCAGCAAAAAGACAGGGGTCTATGAGACCCAGTACTTC.

The V gene is TRBV28, the J gene TRBJ2-2; 9 nucleotides match TRBD2. The length of the CDR3 is 17 residues. Per the germline V gene, CDR1 is MDHEN and CDR2 is SYDVKM. V lost 7 bases, J lost 2 bases, and 11 bases stayed unmatched. The CDR3 nucleotides are TGTGCCAGCACCCTTGCGGGGCTAGCGGGAAACACCGGGGAGCTGTTTTTT. Protein: CASTLAGLAGNTGELFF.

Worth noting for this clone: A read error may produce the germline difference seen at one junction end. J is TRBJ1-1 and V is TRBV10-2, with 8 positions matching TRBD1. Germline V CDR1 and CDR2: WSHSY, SAAADI. The CDR3 consists of 13 residues. CDR3 amino acids: CANSRQGTTEAFF. The CDR3 DNA reads as TGCGCCAACAGTCGACAGGGGACCACTGAAGCTTTCTTT.

This chain uses TRBV23-1 with TRBJ2-1; perhaps TRBD2 as D (5 bases). TRBV23-1 is placed among ORFs of uncertain function. Trimming took off 2 bases at V and 2 bases at J, with 22 bases between the two ends. This CDR3 has 19 amino acids. The CDR3 DNA sequence: TGCGCCAGCAGTCAAATCATACCTAACCGGACTTCTACCTACAATGAGCAGTTCTTC. Translated: CASSQIIPNRTSTYNEQFF.

The rearrangement joins TRBV29-1 to TRBJ2-5; D perhaps matches TRBD2 (7 bases). CDR3 length: 13 residues. Trimming shortened V by 3 bases and J by 4 bases, and 12 bases separated the two germline ends. Germline loops: CDR1 SQVTM, CDR2 ANQGSEA. CDR3 protein: CSVDRGGRETQYF. The CDR3 DNA follows: TGCAGCGTTGATAGGGGGGGTCGAGAGACCCAGTACTTC.